The 32 T cell receptor beta chains listed next were all sequenced from one sample in a study of blood T cell repertoires in COVID-19. Some clones are missing from TCRdb's copy, which holds only in-frame ones; the method was immunoSEQ multiplex PCR. The profile shows 300,000 to 350,000 clones, under 95% of them singletons. Sequences were obtained from peripheral blood. The receptor source for this set is a woman aged 18-29 years who had recovered from COVID-19.

This chain uses TRBV7-9 with TRBJ2-1; D uncertain. V gave up 5 bases and J gave up 5 bases, with 10 bases separating them. There are 13 residues in the CDR3. Per the germline V gene, CDR1 is SEHNR and CDR2 is FQNEAQ (reference sequence). CDR3 residues: CASSARRDNEQFF. CDR3 DNA sequence: TGTGCCAGCAGCGCCCGGAGAGACAATGAGCAGTTCTTC.

CDR3 nucleotides: TGTGCCTGGAGTCGGGGGGGTAGCACAGATACGCAGTATTTT. It yields the protein CAWSRGGSTDTQYF. The rearrangement joins TRBV30 to TRBJ2-3, with 8 positions matching TRBD2. CDR1 and CDR2 (germline): GTSNPN, SVGIG (reference sequence). With V trimmed by 2 bases and J by 0 bases, 1 base remained unmatched. This CDR3 comprises 14 residues. The full variable domain, completed using reference TRBV30 and TRBJ2-3, is SQTIHQWPATLVQPVGSPLSLECTVEGTSNPNLYWYRQAAGRGLQLLFYSVGIGQISSEVPQNLSASRPQDRQFILSSKKLLLSDSGFYLCAWSRGGSTDTQYFGPGTRLTVL.

The J gene is TRBJ2-7, the V gene TRBV2, with D perhaps TRBD2 (6 bases). This CDR3 contains 13 residues. Per the germline V gene, CDR1 is SNHLY and CDR2 is FYNNEI. The CDR3 sequence is CASSGTPAGLLCV. The DNA for the CDR3 is TGTGCCAGCAGTGGGACCCCGGCGGGGCTGCTGTGTGTC.

The V and J genes are TRBV9 and TRBJ1-3, with a weak D call TRBD1 (6 bases). The germline CDR1 and CDR2 sequences are SGDLS and YYNGEE. The CDR3 contains 14 residues. Trimming shortened V by 0 bases and J by 2 bases, and 6 bases separated the two germline ends. CDR3 region: CASSVAGAGNTIYF. Written as DNA, the CDR3 is TGTGCCAGCAGCGTAGCAGGGGCTGGAAACACCATATATTTT.

The rearrangement joins TRBV28 to TRBJ2-1, with 9 nucleotides matching TRBD1. V dropped 6 bases and J dropped 3; count of bases not matched to a gene: 6. This CDR3 spans 15 amino acids. In germline, CDR1 is MDHEN, CDR2 SYDVKM. CDR3 nucleotide sequence: TGTGCCAGCAGCACTCCGGACAGGGGCTACAATGAGCAGTTCTTC. Protein sequence: CASSTPDRGYNEQFF.

The J gene is TRBJ1-1, the V gene TRBV4-1, with TRBD1 as a possible D gene (5 bases). The CDR3 runs to 13 residues. Germline assignment: CDR1 MGHRA and CDR2 YSYEKL. With 0 bases removed from V and 11 bases from J, the gap between germline ends came to 13 bases. The CDR3 reads CASSQDRGRRAFF. CDR3 bases: TGCGCCAGCAGCCAAGATCGGGGGAGGCGGGCTTTCTTT.

This chain connects TRBV4-3 to TRBJ2-4; D is unresolved. V gave up 0 bases and J gave up 2 bases, with 11 bases separating them. The CDR3 length is 16 residues. Per germline, CDR1 LGHNA and CDR2 YSLEER. The CDR3 spells CASSQEYLVSKNIQYF. CDR3 nucleotides: TGCGCCAGCAGCCAAGAGTATCTCGTTTCCAAAAACATTCAGTACTTC.

V and J are TRBV4-3 and TRBJ1-2, with unresolved D. CDR3 length: 15 residues. V lost 0 bases to trimming and J lost 7 bases, with 15 bases between them. In germline, CDR1 is LGHNA, CDR2 YSLEER. The CDR3 sequence is CASSQDISGESGYTF. The CDR3 DNA reads TGCGCCAGCAGCCAAGATATTAGCGGGGAAAGTGGCTACACCTTC.

This chain connects TRBV5-8 to TRBJ2-5, with TRBD2 matching 11 bases. Losses at the gene ends were 0 bases for V and 4 bases for J; bases not matched to a gene: 2. CDR3 length: 15 residues. Germline CDR1 SGHTS, CDR2 YDEGEE. The DNA for the CDR3 is TGTGCCAGCAGCTTGGGACTAGCGGGACCAGAGACCCAGTACTTC. Its protein is CASSLGLAGPETQYF.

This rearrangement joins TRBV18 to TRBJ1-2, with 9 bases matching TRBD1. Germline CDR1 KGHSH, CDR2 LQKENI. V lost 4 bases and J lost 7; bases outside the gene matches: 4. The CDR3 sequence is 13 residues long. CDR3 coding DNA: TGTGCCAGCTCACAGGACAGGGGTGGTGGCTACACCTTC. It translates to CASSQDRGGGYTF.

The J gene is TRBJ2-1, the V gene TRBV27; the D gene is possibly TRBD2 (6 bases). CDR3 length: 13 residues. In germline, CDR1 is MNHEY, CDR2 SMNVEV (reference sequence). The V end lost 5 bases, the J end lost 4 bases, and 9 bases lay between the germline ends. Written as DNA, the CDR3 is TGTGCCAGCAGTAGCGGGTCTTACAATGAGCAGTTCTTC. This translates into CASSSGSYNEQFF.

V usage is TRBV12-5 and J usage is TRBJ1-4; D not resolved. This CDR3 spans 12 amino acids. CDR1 and CDR2 (germline): LGHNT, FRNRAP. The V and J ends lost 5 bases and 7 bases respectively, with 8 bases between them. CDR3 DNA sequence: TGTGCTAGTGGTGAAGAGCCTGAAAAACTGTTTTTT. Translated, it gives CASGEEPEKLFF.

The chain recombines TRBV19 with TRBJ1-4, with D unresolved. The CDR3 is 11 amino acids. Germline CDR1 and CDR2: LNHDA and SQIVND (reference sequence). V lost 4 bases, J lost 15 bases, and 12 bases lay in between. The CDR3 protein is CASSNYKAVFF. The CDR3 DNA follows: TGTGCCAGTAGTAATTACAAGGCGGTGTTTTTT.

The chain joins TRBV7-8 to TRBJ2-3; 9 bases fit TRBD2. From germline, CDR1 is SGHVS and CDR2 FQNEAQ. The CDR3 is made up of 15 amino acids. J was trimmed by 5 bases and V by 2 bases; bases with no gene match: 5. The CDR3 loop reads CASSLSLAGVDTQYF. The CDR3 DNA sequence: TGTGCCAGCAGCTTATCATTAGCGGGAGTAGATACGCAGTATTTT.

The V call is TRBV4-3, the J call TRBJ1-1; D uncertain. Trimming cost V 0 bases and J 0 bases, with 8 bases left between them. From germline, CDR1 is LGHNA and CDR2 YSLEER. The CDR3 covers 15 residues. The CDR3 region has the DNA TGCGCCAGCAGCCAAGAGCCAGAAGTGAACACTGAAGCTTTCTTT. It translates to CASSQEPEVNTEAFF.

The chain joins TRBV24-1 to TRBJ1-5; D uncertain. CDR3 length: 15 residues. CDR1 and CDR2 from the germline V gene are KGHDR and SFDVKD. Trimming took off 3 bases at V and 0 bases at J, with 8 bases between the two ends. In nucleotides, the CDR3 is TGTGCCACCAGTGATGTCGGTAATAGCAATCAGCCCCAGCATTTT. Residues: CATSDVGNSNQPQHF.

Only one count was recorded for this clone. The V and J genes are TRBV5-1 and TRBJ1-3; the match to TRBD1 covers 8 bases. Trimming cost V 4 bases and J 2 bases; bases outside gene matches: 11. The CDR3 is 17 residues long. Germline CDR1 SGHRS, CDR2 YFSETQ. CDR3: CASSNAGTGEPGNTIYF. In nucleotides, the CDR3 is TGCGCCAGCAGCAATGCCGGGACAGGAGAACCTGGAAACACCATATATTTT.

In nucleotides, the CDR3 is TGTGCCAGCAGTGAAATTTTGAGGGGGATCAACGAGCAGTACGTC. It is translated as CASSEILRGINEQYV. The V gene is TRBV6-1, the J gene TRBJ2-7, with D maybe TRBD1 (6 bases). The CDR3 runs to 15 residues. Germline CDR1 reads MNHNS; CDR2 reads SASEGT. V lost 2 bases and J lost 5, with 16 bases in between.

This chain links TRBV18 with TRBJ2-4, with TRBD1 matching 8 bases. Germline loops: CDR1 KGHSH, CDR2 LQKENI. There are 17 residues in the CDR3. With V trimmed by 3 bases and J by 0 bases, 7 bases remained unmatched. In DNA form, the CDR3 reads TGTGCCAGCTCACCCCGGGACAGGACCCTAGCCAAAAACATTCAGTACTTC. Translating it yields CASSPRDRTLAKNIQYF. Based on the CDR3 plus reference TRBV18 and TRBJ2-4, the full variable domain is NAGVMQNPRHLVRRRGQEARLRCSPMKGHSHVYWYRQLPEEGLKFMVYLQKENIIDESGMPKERFSAEFPKEGPSILRIQQVVRGDSAAYFCASSPRDRTLAKNIQYFGAGTRLSVL.

The chain joins TRBV3-1 (or the pseudogene TRBV3-2) to TRBJ2-4, with TRBD2 matching 12 bases. Trimming cost V 0 bases and J 1 base; bases outside gene matches: 7. The CDR3 extends over 19 amino acids. Germline-derived CDR1 and CDR2 are LGHDT and YNNKEL (reference sequence). The CDR3, as DNA: TGTGCCAGCAGCCAAGACCTAAGACTAGCGGGAGCGGCCAAAAACATTCAGTACTTC. Its translation is CASSQDLRLAGAAKNIQYF.

The chain uses TRBV21-1 and TRBJ2-7; the table's D call TRBD2 went unverified against the DNA. TRBV21-1 is a pseudogene locus. The CDR3 has 13 residues. As DNA, the CDR3 is TGTGCCAGCAGCAAAGGTATTAGCGGACATAGGCTGTTC. This sequence encodes CASSKGISGHRLF.

The gene calls are TRBV4-3 and TRBJ2-2, with D perhaps matching TRBD2 (6 bases). The CDR3 is 17 amino acids. The germline V and J ends were trimmed by 1 base and 3 bases, with 15 bases remaining between them. The germline gives CDR1 LGHNA, CDR2 YSLEER. The CDR3 is CASSQVLVGRHTGELFF. Written as DNA, the CDR3 is TGCGCCAGCAGCCAAGTTTTGGTCGGGAGACACACCGGGGAGCTGTTTTTT.

This chain uses TRBV2 with TRBJ1-5; D may be TRBD1 (6 bases). V lost 3 bases, J lost 8 bases, and 14 bases lay in between. The CDR3 length is 14 residues. Per germline, CDR1 SNHLY and CDR2 FYNNEI. CDR3 protein: CASSEGRGLEPQHF. CDR3 in DNA: TGTGCCAGCAGTGAGGGCAGGGGATTGGAGCCCCAGCATTTT.

The chain joins TRBV14 to TRBJ1-3, with 8 bases matching TRBD1. The CDR3 totals 16 residues. V lost 5 bases to trimming and J lost 2 bases; unmatched junction nucleotides: 8. Germline values: CDR1 SGHDN, CDR2 FVKESK. This CDR3 reads CASSFGQGRAGNTIYF. CDR3 in DNA: TGTGCCAGCAGCTTCGGACAGGGAAGAGCTGGAAACACCATATATTTT.

The J gene is TRBJ2-3, the V gene TRBV5-1, with D perhaps TRBD1 (5 bases). CDR1 and CDR2 from the germline V gene are SGHRS and YFSETQ. This CDR3 spans 16 amino acids. V was pared by 0 bases and J by 2 bases, with 13 bases between. The CDR3 sequence is CASSLDSRVLTDTQYF. CDR3 DNA sequence: TGCGCCAGCAGCTTGGATAGCAGGGTCCTCACAGATACGCAGTATTTT.

The chain joins TRBV7-9 to TRBJ2-3; TRBD2 agrees at 11 bases. CDR1 is SEHNR and CDR2 is FQNEAQ in the germline V gene (reference sequence). There are 24 residues in the CDR3. V was pared by 5 bases and J by 0 bases, with 28 bases of the junction left unmatched. The CDR3 region has the DNA TGTGCCAGCAGCAGTGTCGAACGGGAAGCAGGGACTAGCGGATTTATGATAAGCACAGATACGCAGTATTTT. Protein product: CASSSVEREAGTSGFMISTDTQYF.

V and J are TRBV6-2 or TRBV6-3 and TRBJ2-3, with 10 bases matching TRBD2. This CDR3 has 16 residues. J was trimmed by 6 bases and V by 5 bases; bases with no gene match: 11. CDR1 and CDR2 (germline): MNHEY, SVGEGT. This CDR3 reads CASSRRLAGRGDTQYF. CDR3 DNA: TGTGCCAGCAGTCGCAGACTAGCGGGCCGCGGGGATACGCAGTATTTT.

The chain is built from TRBV5-6 and TRBJ2-1; possibly TRBD2 for D (5 bases). Trimming pared 8 bases from V and 4 bases from J, leaving 13 bases between. The CDR3 runs to 13 residues. Germline CDR1 and CDR2: SGHDT and YYEEEE. The CDR3 is CASAPGSYNEQFF. Here the CDR3 DNA reads TGTGCCAGTGCACCGGGATCATACAATGAGCAGTTCTTC. Variable domain in full (rest from reference TRBV5-6 and TRBJ2-1): DAGVTQSPTHLIKTRGQQVTLRCSPKSGHDTVSWYQQALGQGPQFIFQYYEEEERQRGNFPDRFSGHQFPNYSSELNVNALLLGDSALYLCASAPGSYNEQFFGPGTRLTVL.

The chain uses TRBV4-1 and TRBJ1-1; 7 bases match TRBD1. The CDR3 extends over 14 amino acids. CDR1 and CDR2 (germline): MGHRA, YSYEKL. With 3 bases clipped from V and 0 bases from J, the junction kept 1 base outside the gene matches. As DNA, the CDR3 is TGCGCCAGCAGCCACGGACAGGTGAACACTGAAGCTTTCTTT. This codes for CASSHGQVNTEAFF.

CDR3 DNA sequence: TGTGCCAGTAGAATCAAGTGGGTCCTGGCTCCGGACAGTAACTATGGCTACACCTTC. As protein: CASRIKWVLAPDSNYGYTF. The chain uses TRBV19 and TRBJ1-2; D is perhaps TRBD1 (6 bases). The V end was cut by 6 bases, the J end by 1 base, with 27 bases between. This CDR3 region has 19 residues. Germline assignment: CDR1 LNHDA and CDR2 SQIVND (reference sequence).

V gene TRBV10-2 combines with J gene TRBJ1-6; weak D call: TRBD1 (5 bases). V was cut by 6 bases and J by 8 bases, with 11 bases left in between. The length of the CDR3 is 13 residues. Looked up from germline, CDR1 is WSHSY and CDR2 is SAAADI. The DNA for the CDR3 is TGCGCCAGCAGGCAGGGTATTGATTCACCCCTCCACTTT. Encoded protein: CASRQGIDSPLHF.

This clone was recorded only once. The chain joins TRBV6-2 or TRBV6-3 to TRBJ1-1, with no clear D. CDR3 size: 14 residues. CDR1 is MNHEY, CDR2 SVGEGT, per germline. V was trimmed by 6 bases and J by 5 bases, leaving 16 bases between them. The CDR3 here is CASSLEGARTEAFF. CDR3 coding DNA: TGTGCCAGCAGCCTCGAGGGCGCGAGGACTGAAGCTTTCTTT.